The 5 T cell receptor beta chains below come from one sample, sequenced in a study of cytomegalovirus exposure and HLA in healthy donors. The table came from immunoSEQ multiplex PCR; TCRdb's copy has only in-frame clones and leaves some out. The top ten clones hold about 0.7% of a sample with about 82,000 clones, around 95% of them seen once. Specimen: PBMCs. These receptors were taken from a woman aged 18-29 years in good health and CMV-seronegative.

The V call is TRBV12-5, the J call TRBJ1-5; 8 bases agree with TRBD1. Germline CDR1 reads LGHNT; CDR2 reads FRNRAP. Trimming cost V 7 bases and J 7 bases; bases outside gene matches: 9. The CDR3 consists of 14 residues. The CDR3 reads CASASGGREQPQHF. The CDR3 bases are TGTGCTAGTGCCTCAGGGGGCAGGGAACAGCCCCAGCATTTT.

The V call is TRBV7-2, the J call TRBJ2-3, with a possible D match to TRBD2 (6 bases). V lost 5 bases and J lost 2, with 14 bases in between. The CDR3 has 15 residues. CDR1 and CDR2 (germline): SGHTA, FQGNSA. The DNA for the CDR3 is TGTGCCAGCAGCGCCATGGGACTTTCCACAGATACGCAGTATTTT. As protein: CASSAMGLSTDTQYF.

Written as DNA, the CDR3 is TGTGCCAGTAGTACGAAAGACAGGTACAGCTACGAGCAGTACTTC. Translating it yields CASSTKDRYSYEQYF. The chain is built from TRBV19 and TRBJ2-7, with D tentatively TRBD1 (6 bases). CDR3 size: 15 residues. The V and J ends lost 4 bases and 3 bases respectively, with 16 bases between them. Germline loops: CDR1 LNHDA, CDR2 SQIVND (reference sequence).

The chain combines TRBV7-6 with TRBJ2-7; 9 bases are shared with TRBD1. CDR3 length: 18 residues. V lost 6 bases to trimming and J lost 1 base; unmatched junction nucleotides: 16. Per germline, CDR1 SGHVS and CDR2 FNYEAQ. The CDR3 loop reads CASRGTGQGEERSYEQYF. The CDR3 DNA sequence: TGTGCCAGCAGGGGAACGGGACAGGGTGAAGAAAGGTCCTACGAGCAGTACTTC.

The chain links TRBV19 to TRBJ1-1; 9 bases line up with TRBD1. J was trimmed by 2 bases and V by 8 bases; bases with no gene match: 3. The CDR3 loop spans 13 amino acids. Germline assignment: CDR1 LNHDA and CDR2 SQIVND (reference sequence). CDR3 DNA: TGTGCCAGTCAAACAGGGGGCAACACTGAAGCTTTCTTT. This encodes CASQTGGNTEAFF.